This T cell receptor beta chain stems from a study of Ad26.COV2.S vaccination and SARS-CoV-2 variants. The CDR3 is made up of 14 amino acids. Germline CDR1 is SGHAT and CDR2 is FQNNGV. Germline trimming cut 5 bases from V and 3 bases from J; bases unmatched to any gene: 5. Here immunoSEQ multiplex PCR was the method, and the copy in TCRdb shows in-frame clones only, minus some. The table records 300,000 to 350,000 clones, around 84% of them present only once. The treatment was: some 19 received Ad26.COV2.S at low or high dose, single or two shots; 5 received placebo; per-sample allocation not given. After the first vaccine or placebo injection, samples were drawn on day 63. The administered vaccine (an Ad26 vector) expressed Wuhan-strain SARS-CoV-2 spike.

The clonotype was recovered from a person between 18 and 60 years old who received the Ad26.COV2.S COVID-19 vaccine or a placebo. The rearrangement joins TRBV11-2 to TRBJ2-5, with 8 bases lining up with TRBD2. The specimen comprised peripheral blood, sampled in a trial of Ad26.COV2.S vaccine versus placebo. The CDR3 sequence is CASSRIAGKETQYF. CDR3 DNA: TGTGCCAGCAGCAGGATAGCGGGGAAAGAGACCCAGTACTTC.